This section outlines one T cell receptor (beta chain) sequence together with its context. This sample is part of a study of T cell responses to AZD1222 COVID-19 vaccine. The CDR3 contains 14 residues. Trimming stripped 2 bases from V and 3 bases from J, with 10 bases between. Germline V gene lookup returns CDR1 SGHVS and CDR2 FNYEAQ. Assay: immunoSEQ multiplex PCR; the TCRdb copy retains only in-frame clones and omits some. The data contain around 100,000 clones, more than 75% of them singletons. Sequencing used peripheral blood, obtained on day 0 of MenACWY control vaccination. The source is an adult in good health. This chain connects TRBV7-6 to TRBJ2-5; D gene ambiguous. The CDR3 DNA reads TGTGCCAGCAGCTTATCGCTGGGCAAAGAGACCCAGTACTTC. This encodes CASSLSLGKETQYF.